This T cell receptor beta chain was recovered during a study of shared clonotypes between healthy human individuals. A word on this clone: Antigen: not known.

Points from the study as a whole: Sampling covered blood only; tissue repertoires likely differ.

Every subset's genomic DNA went evenly onto several immunoSEQ plates. Assay used: immunoSEQ multiplex PCR; TCRdb lists only in-frame clones, some missing. The sample yields 2 million to 2.5 million clones, under 95% seen once. Splitting the CD4+ cells yielded a CD45RA+ naive subset and a CD45RA-negative memory subset. Germline CDR1 and CDR2: SQVTM and ANQGSEA. CDR3 length: 14 residues. With V trimmed by 6 bases and J by 3 bases, 6 bases remained unmatched. J is TRBJ1-4 and V is TRBV29-1, with 8 positions matching TRBD1. The receptor comes from a young man in good health. Some clones in this sample may be carry-over from other donors' samples. The sequencing sample was made of naive CD4+ T cells from PBMCs. Subset given: CD45RA+ positively selected. CDR3 amino acids: CSVHPGGSNEKLFF. The CDR3 nucleotides read TGCAGCGTGCACCCAGGGGGCTCTAATGAAAAACTGTTTTTT.